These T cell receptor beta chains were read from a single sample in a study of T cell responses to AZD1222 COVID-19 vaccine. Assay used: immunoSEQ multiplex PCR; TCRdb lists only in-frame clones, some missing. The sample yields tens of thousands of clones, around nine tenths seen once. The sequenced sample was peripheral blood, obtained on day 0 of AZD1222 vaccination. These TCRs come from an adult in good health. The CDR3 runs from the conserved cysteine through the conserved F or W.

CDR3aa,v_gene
CASSLNPSFNEKLFF,TRBV7-6
CASSVRDRSSGNTIYF,TRBV9
CASRDSLTANYGYTF,TRBV27
CASSYFGEAEAFF,TRBV6-2/TRBV6-3
CASSQGTALLNSPLHF,TRBV3-1/TRBV3-2
CASSLPDNWGNEQFF,TRBV5-6
CASSHDRTVYSSYEQYF,TRBV14
CASSEGQGNTEAFF,TRBV4-3
CASSESSWGYTQYF,TRBV25-1
CATSSRQGRTEAFF,TRBV15
CASSIAGNEQFF,TRBV19
CATSDHGEGAGNTIYF,TRBV24-1
CASSEPSTGTGELFF,TRBV9
CASRLGTATYEQYF,TRBV5-5
CASSVQGEKLFF,TRBV12-3/TRBV12-4
CASSLTGGYNSPLHF,TRBV7-6
CATSREQGGVGIQYF,TRBV15
CASSTPVAAGETQYF,TRBV6-5
CASSISWQPQHF,TRBV19
CASSPGTVNTEAFF,TRBV7-3
CASSQTYGVSNQPQHF,TRBV4-3
CASRGSHSNQPQHF,TRBV2
CASSPGTGPSYEQYF,TRBV18
CASSLDPFEAPLHF,TRBV7-3
CASSSDKRVGTGELFF,TRBV13
CASSLAPTGWTEAFF,TRBV7-2
CASSVGTPGTEAFF,TRBV9
CASSLGGGAGVYGYTF,TRBV7-9
CASRVAGVSYEQYF,TRBV27
CASSQEDRPQETQYF,TRBV4-3
CASTQGQFRGGYTF,TRBV3-1/TRBV3-2
CASTTRTAKKLFF,TRBV12-3/TRBV12-4
CASTQGQRNTIYF,TRBV6-5
CATSDSGMPDSPLHF,TRBV24-1
CASSYRDYGYTF,TRBV6-5
CASSYSGLRHEQYF,TRBV6-2/TRBV6-3
CASSVLEETQYF,TRBV2
CAAVGRAGNTIYF,TRBV12-3/TRBV12-4
CASSQERTSGRAHEQFF,TRBV4-1
CASLESEAGTEAFF,TRBV5-4
CASSLEGSGYTF,TRBV5-1
CASRNPARQGRLTEAFF,TRBV2
CASSIGTGGDYIYNEQFF,TRBV19
CAISESRDRYGYTF,TRBV10-3
CASSNRNTEAFF,TRBV6-2/TRBV6-3
CATSELRAGLASGELFF,TRBV24-1
CASRIQSSGANVLTF,TRBV19
CASSPGGGRPGELFF,TRBV5-4
CAIRDPSAGANEQFF,TRBV10-3
CASSQETGLSTEAFF,TRBV3-1/TRBV3-2
CASSREDPNTEAFF,TRBV5-1
CASSPGTSNQPQHF,TRBV9
CASETGGLMDEQFF,TRBV5-1
CATSKRGGNQPQHF,TRBV24-1
CASSLFQYSLSYEQYF,TRBV28